This TCR beta chain was found in a study of CD8+CD57+ T cells in acquired aplastic anemia. Flow cytometry had shown expanded CD8+CD57+ cells in the patients chosen for sequencing. This clonotype was picked up a small number of times. Just one base apart from a much larger clone, this may be a read error. The template for TCR beta VDJ and CDR3 sequence profiling was genomic DNA. MiXCR, applied by TCRdb to the reads, yields one record per CDR3 protein. The repertoire holds about 40,000 distinct CDR3 sequences, with over 55% as singletons. CDR1 and CDR2 from the germline V gene are LNHNV and YYDKDF (reference sequence). The V gene lost 8 bases and the J gene lost 13 bases, with 12 bases spanning the gap. The length of the CDR3 is 9 residues.

The chain employs TRBV15 and TRBJ2-7; D gene uncertain. This TCR was recovered from a human donor with aplastic anemia. The sequencing sample was made of sorted CD4+, CD8+, or CD8+CD57+ T cells (not recorded which) from PBMCs. CDR3 loop: CATGPNSYF. The CDR3 bases are TGTGCCACCGGGCCGAATTCTTACTTC.